The subject of this entry is one T cell receptor (beta chain). The sample is drawn from a study of blood T cell repertoires in COVID-19. Turning to the study itself: T cells, B-cell-depleted T cells, or PBMCs supplied cDNA or gDNA.

Assay: immunoSEQ multiplex PCR; the TCRdb copy retains only in-frame clones and omits some. Here the sample spans about 170,000 clones, approximately 84% being singletons. Trimming shortened V by 1 base and J by 9 bases, and 10 bases separated the two germline ends. The CDR3 is made up of 14 amino acids. The germline V gene has CDR1 SGHVS and CDR2 FNYEAQ. Sequences were obtained from peripheral blood. The chain carries TRBV7-6 and TRBJ1-6, with D possibly being TRBD1 (5 bases). This sequence originates from a human donor with acute or convalescent COVID-19. The donor label of this sample is uncertain. The chain's CDR3 is CASSLGGEASPLHF. For the CDR3, the DNA is TGTGCCAGCAGCTTAGGGGGGGAAGCTTCACCCCTCCACTTT.